Below are 23 T cell receptor beta chains sequenced from a single sample in a study of blood T cell repertoires in COVID-19. Clones were read by immunoSEQ multiplex PCR, and TCRdb kept only the in-frame ones, dropping some. Here the sample spans 250,000 to 300,000 clones, roughly nine tenths being singletons. The sequenced material came from peripheral blood. The receptor set was obtained from a man younger than 35 with active or convalescent COVID-19.

The V call is TRBV28, the J call TRBJ1-6; D not resolved. CDR3 length equals 13 residues. Trimming cost V 5 bases and J 15 bases, with 17 bases left between them. Per germline, CDR1 MDHEN and CDR2 SYDVKM. This CDR3 is CASSKGGMGDLHF. CDR3 sequence (DNA): TGTGCCAGCAGTAAGGGAGGGATGGGTGACCTCCACTTT.

This sequence joins TRBV4-1 and TRBJ1-2, with D perhaps TRBD1 (5 bases). The germline V and J ends were trimmed by 0 bases and 4 bases, with 9 bases remaining between them. This CDR3 region has 14 residues. Germline CDR1 and CDR2: MGHRA and YSYEKL. CDR3 nucleotides: TGCGCCAGCAGCCAAGACGACAGCCTCTATGGCTACACCTTC. Translation gives CASSQDDSLYGYTF.

V usage is TRBV6-1 and J usage is TRBJ1-2, with a tentative D call TRBD1 (5 bases). The CDR3 covers 14 residues. V dropped 0 bases and J dropped 4 bases, with 9 bases sitting between them. CDR1 and CDR2 from the germline V gene are MNHNS and SASEGT. The CDR3 region has the DNA TGTGCCAGCAGTGAAGCGCAGGGCCCCTATGGCTACACCTTC. It yields the protein CASSEAQGPYGYTF.

This clone came up once. The chain uses TRBV7-9 and TRBJ1-2; D is perhaps TRBD1 (5 bases). The V and J ends lost 5 bases and 6 bases respectively, with 16 bases between them. CDR3 size: 14 residues. The germline gives CDR1 SEHNR, CDR2 FQNEAQ (reference sequence). The DNA for the CDR3 is TGTGCCAGCAGCCTGTCCCGGGGGGTCCATGGCTACACCTTC. This encodes CASSLSRGVHGYTF.

The genes are TRBV6-5 and TRBJ2-7; the D is unclear. Germline CDR1 is MNHEY and CDR2 is SVGAGI. The CDR3 has 15 residues. V was cut by 1 base and J by 3 bases, with 13 bases left in between. The CDR3 region has the DNA TGTGCCAGCAGTTACTATTCCGGGTTCTACTACGAGCAGTACTTC. Translated, it gives CASSYYSGFYYEQYF.

The chain joins TRBV3-1 (or the pseudogene TRBV3-2) to TRBJ2-5, with D tentatively TRBD2 (5 bases). Germline V gene sequence: CDR1 LGHDT, CDR2 YNNKEL (reference sequence). The CDR3 is 14 residues long. Trimming removed 1 base at V and 2 bases at J, with 8 bases between. CDR3 sequence: CASSQVTRQETQYF. CDR3 bases: TGTGCCAGCAGCCAAGTAACTAGGCAAGAGACCCAGTACTTC.

The V call is TRBV30, the J call TRBJ1-3; D perhaps matches TRBD1 (5 bases). Trimming cost V 2 bases and J 0 bases, with 20 bases left between them. This CDR3 has 18 residues. CDR1 GTSNPN and CDR2 SVGIG come from the germline V gene (reference sequence). The chain's CDR3 is CAWSRGAPQTISGNTIYF. CDR3 nucleotides: TGTGCCTGGAGTCGCGGGGCACCTCAAACTATCTCTGGAAACACCATATATTTT.

The rearrangement uses TRBV19 and TRBJ2-1; TRBD1 matches at 8 bases. Germline V lookup: CDR1 LNHDA, CDR2 SQIVND (reference sequence). The V gene end was trimmed by 4 bases and the J gene end by 3 bases; junction bases not matched to a gene: 11. This CDR3 contains 17 residues. CDR3 nucleotide sequence: TGTGCCAGTAGTAAAAACGCCGGGACAGGCTTCTACAATGAGCAGTTCTTC. Translation gives CASSKNAGTGFYNEQFF. The full variable domain, in which reference TRBV19 and TRBJ2-1 provide the parts outside the CDR3, is DGGITQSPKYLFRKEGQNVTLSCEQNLNHDAMYWYRQDPGQGLRLIYYSQIVNDFQKGDIAEGYSVSREKKESFPLTVTSAQKNPTAFYLCASSKNAGTGFYNEQFFGPGTRLTVL.

The CDR3 sequence: CASSSPSFGYTF. CDR3 nucleotide sequence: TGTGCCAGCAGTTCCCCCTCGTTTGGCTACACCTTC. The chain joins TRBV27 to TRBJ1-2; D not resolved. CDR1 is MNHEY, CDR2 SMNVEV, per germline (reference sequence). The CDR3 has 12 residues. Trimming took 4 bases from V and 7 from J, leaving 10 bases between them.

The chain links TRBV7-2 to TRBJ2-5; D may be TRBD1 (6 bases). There are 13 residues in the CDR3. V was trimmed by 5 bases and J by 7 bases, leaving 14 bases between them. Germline lookup yields CDR1 SGHTA and CDR2 FQGNSA. The CDR3 reads CASSPQGARTQYF. The CDR3 DNA follows: TGTGCCAGCAGCCCACAGGGTGCCCGGACCCAGTACTTC.

This clone has more than one count but fewer than ten. This chain uses TRBV6-6 with TRBJ1-6; 7 positions match TRBD1. Germline-derived CDR1 and CDR2 are MNHNY and SVGAGI (reference sequence). The CDR3 is 13 residues long. J gave up 14 bases and V 5 bases, and 9 bases lay outside the gene matches. Written as DNA, the CDR3 is TGTGCCAGCAGTCATGACAGGGTTTCCTCCCTCCACTTT. It specifies CASSHDRVSSLHF.

CDR3 sequence (DNA): TGTGCCAGCAGCGCTACAGGGGGCTTCTACAATGAGCAGTTCTTC. It codes for CASSATGGFYNEQFF. The V call is TRBV2, the J call TRBJ2-1; 9 nucleotides line up with TRBD1. Looked up from germline, CDR1 is SNHLY and CDR2 is FYNNEI. CDR3 length: 15 amino acids. The J segment lost 3 bases and the V segment lost 6 bases, leaving 6 bases of the junction unmatched.

This clone was detected a few times. The chain links TRBV19 to TRBJ1-2; 7 positions agree with TRBD1. Trimming took 4 bases from V and 5 from J; bases not matched to a gene: 4. CDR3 size: 13 residues. The germline V gene has CDR1 LNHDA and CDR2 SQIVND (reference sequence). CDR3 sequence (DNA): TGTGCCAGTAGTAGACAGGGAATGTATGGCTACACCTTC. It specifies CASSRQGMYGYTF. The full variable domain, with the rest looked up from reference TRBV19 and TRBJ1-2, is DGGITQSPKYLFRKEGQNVTLSCEQNLNHDAMYWYRQDPGQGLRLIYYSQIVNDFQKGDIAEGYSVSREKKESFPLTVTSAQKNPTAFYLCASSRQGMYGYTFGSGTRLTVV.

This sequence joins TRBV29-1 and TRBJ2-7, with 7 bases identical to TRBD2. V was pared by 4 bases and J by 6 bases, with 6 bases of the junction left unmatched. The germline V gene has CDR1 SQVTM and CDR2 ANQGSEA. This CDR3 has 12 residues. The CDR3, as DNA: TGCAGCGTTGCGGCGGGAGATCTCGAGCAGTACTTC. Protein product: CSVAAGDLEQYF.

V gene TRBV10-3 combines with J gene TRBJ1-6, with a tentative D call TRBD1 (5 bases). Trimming removed 6 bases from V and 4 bases from J, with 13 bases in between. Germline-derived CDR1 and CDR2 are ENHRY and SYGVKD. This CDR3 region has 15 residues. The CDR3 region has the DNA TGTGCCATCAGGGCACCGGGACTGTATAATTCACCCCTCCACTTT. Translated, it gives CAIRAPGLYNSPLHF.

This chain connects TRBV7-2 to TRBJ1-2; D is ambiguous. This CDR3 contains 13 residues. Looked up from germline, CDR1 is SGHTA and CDR2 is FQGNSA. Trimming removed 1 base at V and 7 bases at J, with 10 bases between. DNA for the CDR3: TGTGCCAGCAGCTTAGTCGAGGTCTCTGGCTACACCTTC. Protein sequence: CASSLVEVSGYTF.

This chain joins TRBV6-5 and TRBJ2-2; tentatively, D is TRBD2 (5 bases). In germline, CDR1 is MNHEY, CDR2 SVGAGI. The CDR3 has 13 residues. V was clipped by 6 bases and J by 3 bases, with 8 bases between them. CDR3 DNA sequence: TGTGCCAGCAGGCGGGCTTACACCGGGGAGCTGTTTTTT. It encodes CASRRAYTGELFF.

The V and J genes are TRBV2 and TRBJ1-3; a possible D gene is TRBD1 (5 bases). The CDR3 spans 15 residues. Per the germline V gene, CDR1 is SNHLY and CDR2 is FYNNEI. The germline V and J ends were trimmed by 5 bases and 3 bases, with 14 bases remaining between them. The CDR3 sequence: CASSKDRPSGNTIYF. Here the CDR3 DNA reads TGTGCCAGCAGTAAAGACAGACCCAGTGGAAACACCATATATTTT.

The chain is built from TRBV7-9 and TRBJ2-7, with D maybe TRBD1 (5 bases). CDR1 SEHNR and CDR2 FQNEAQ come from the germline V gene (reference sequence). This CDR3 region has 13 residues. V was shortened by 8 bases and J by 1 base, with 12 bases between the two germline ends. CDR3 in amino acids: CASGPKGSYEQYF. The CDR3 DNA is TGTGCCAGCGGACCCAAGGGGTCCTACGAGCAGTACTTC.

This chain uses TRBV24-1 with TRBJ1-5; 8 bases line up with TRBD1. Trimming cost V 4 bases and J 1 base; bases outside gene matches: 14. This CDR3 comprises 19 residues. Germline V CDR1 and CDR2: KGHDR, SFDVKD. CDR3 in DNA: TGTGCCACCAGTGAAGGGGACAGGTCGGCCTTGAGGAGCAATCAGCCCCAGCATTTT. As protein: CATSEGDRSALRSNQPQHF.

The CDR3 DNA reads as TGTGCCAGCAGTGAATCCGAGGGGGCGAACTATGGCTACACCTTC. Translated: CASSESEGANYGYTF. The V call is TRBV6-1, the J call TRBJ1-2, with TRBD1 matching over 7 bases. This CDR3 is 15 amino acids long. In germline, CDR1 is MNHNS, CDR2 SASEGT. The trim removed 2 bases at V and 2 bases at J, leaving 5 bases unmatched.

The J gene is TRBJ2-5, the V gene TRBV11-2; D is ambiguous. From germline, CDR1 is SGHAT and CDR2 FQNNGV. This CDR3 comprises 14 residues. V lost 5 bases to trimming and J lost 4 bases, with 14 bases between them. DNA of the CDR3: TGTGCCAGCAGCCGAGTCCGGAGTTCAGAGACCCAGTACTTC. Translated: CASSRVRSSETQYF.

Turning to this clone: The identical CDR3 is also encoded by other nucleotide sequences in the sample. The chain joins TRBV24-1 to TRBJ1-1, with 7 bases that match TRBD1. CDR3 length equals 14 residues. Germline V gene sequence: CDR1 KGHDR, CDR2 SFDVKD. The V segment lost 10 bases and the J segment 0 bases; nucleotides outside the gene matches: 7. The CDR3 reads CATRGGQLNTEAFF. CDR3 sequence (DNA): TGTGCCACGAGAGGGGGACAGTTGAACACTGAAGCTTTCTTT.